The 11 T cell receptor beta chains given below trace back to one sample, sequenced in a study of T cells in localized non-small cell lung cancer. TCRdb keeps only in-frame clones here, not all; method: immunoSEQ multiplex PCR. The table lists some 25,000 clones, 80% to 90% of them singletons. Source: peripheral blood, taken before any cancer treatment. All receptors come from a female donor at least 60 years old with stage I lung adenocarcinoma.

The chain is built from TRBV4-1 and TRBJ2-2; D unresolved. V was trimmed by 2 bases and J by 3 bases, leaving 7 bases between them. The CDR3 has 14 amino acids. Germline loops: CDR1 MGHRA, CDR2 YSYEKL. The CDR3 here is CASSQTLYTGELFF. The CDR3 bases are TGCGCCAGCAGCCAAACCCTATACACCGGGGAGCTGTTTTTT.

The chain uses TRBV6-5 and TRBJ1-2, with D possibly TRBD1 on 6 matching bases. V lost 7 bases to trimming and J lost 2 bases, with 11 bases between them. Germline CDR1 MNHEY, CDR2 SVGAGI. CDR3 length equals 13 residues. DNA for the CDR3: TGTGCCAGCACCCCAGGGGTGAACTATGGCTACACCTTC. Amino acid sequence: CASTPGVNYGYTF.

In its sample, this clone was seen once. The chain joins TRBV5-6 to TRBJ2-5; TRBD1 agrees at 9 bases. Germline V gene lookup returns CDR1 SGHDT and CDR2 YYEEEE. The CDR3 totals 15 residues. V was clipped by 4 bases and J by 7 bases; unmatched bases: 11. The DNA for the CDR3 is TGTGCCAGCAGCGCGGGACAGGGCGCGTGGGGGACCCAGTACTTC. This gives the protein CASSAGQGAWGTQYF.

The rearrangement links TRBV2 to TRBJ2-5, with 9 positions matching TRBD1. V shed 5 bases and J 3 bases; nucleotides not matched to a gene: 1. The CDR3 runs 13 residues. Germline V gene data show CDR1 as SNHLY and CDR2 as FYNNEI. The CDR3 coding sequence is TGTGCCAGCAGTCGGGACAGGGAAGAGACCCAGTACTTC. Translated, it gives CASSRDREETQYF.

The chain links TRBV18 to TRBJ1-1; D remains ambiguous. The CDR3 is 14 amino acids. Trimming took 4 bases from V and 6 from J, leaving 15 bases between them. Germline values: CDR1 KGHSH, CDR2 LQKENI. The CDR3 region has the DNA TGTGCCAGCTCACAGGTGGCTCGGGGTCCTGAAGCTTTCTTT. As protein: CASSQVARGPEAFF.

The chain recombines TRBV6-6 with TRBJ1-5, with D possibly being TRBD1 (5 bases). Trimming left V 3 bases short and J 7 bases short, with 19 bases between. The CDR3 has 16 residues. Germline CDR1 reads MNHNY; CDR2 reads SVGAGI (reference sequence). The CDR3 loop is CASSYSGQGSRQPQHF. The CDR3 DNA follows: TGTGCCAGCAGTTATTCAGGGCAGGGTTCGAGGCAGCCCCAGCATTTT.

CDR3 residues: CASSLEPGAGGRETQYF. The CDR3 DNA sequence: TGTGCCAGCAGCTTAGAACCGGGGGCGGGTGGTCGTGAGACCCAGTACTTC. The chain joins TRBV11-2 to TRBJ2-5, with D possibly being TRBD1 or TRBD2 (6 bases each). The CDR3 loop spans 17 amino acids. Deletions cut 0 bases from V and 5 bases from J, with 19 bases between. Germline V CDR1 and CDR2: SGHAT, FQNNGV.

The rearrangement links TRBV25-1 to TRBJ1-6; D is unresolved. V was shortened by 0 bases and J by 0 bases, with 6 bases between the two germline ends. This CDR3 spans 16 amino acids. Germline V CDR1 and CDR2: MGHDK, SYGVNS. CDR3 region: CASSEYKSSYNSPLHF. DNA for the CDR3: TGTGCCAGCAGTGAATATAAGAGCTCCTATAATTCACCCCTCCACTTT.

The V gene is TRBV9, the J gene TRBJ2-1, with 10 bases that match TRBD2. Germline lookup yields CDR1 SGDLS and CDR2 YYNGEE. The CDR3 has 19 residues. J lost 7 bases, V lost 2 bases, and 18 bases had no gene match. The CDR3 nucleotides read TGTGCCAGCAGCGTTGGCCTAGCGGGGGAGGTTTACGCGGGAAATGAGCAGTTCTTC. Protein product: CASSVGLAGEVYAGNEQFF. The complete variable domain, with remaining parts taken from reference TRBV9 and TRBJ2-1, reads DSGVTQTPKHLITATGQRVTLRCSPRSGDLSVYWYQQSLDQGLQFLIQYYNGEERAKGNILERFSAQQFPDLHSELNLSSLELGDSALYFCASSVGLAGEVYAGNEQFFGPGTRLTVL.

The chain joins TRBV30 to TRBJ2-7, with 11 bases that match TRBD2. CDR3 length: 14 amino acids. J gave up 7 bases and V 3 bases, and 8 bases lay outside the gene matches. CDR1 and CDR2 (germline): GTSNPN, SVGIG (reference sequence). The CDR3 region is CAWRRTSGPGEQYF. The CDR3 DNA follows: TGTGCCTGGAGGCGGACTAGCGGGCCGGGGGAGCAGTACTTC.

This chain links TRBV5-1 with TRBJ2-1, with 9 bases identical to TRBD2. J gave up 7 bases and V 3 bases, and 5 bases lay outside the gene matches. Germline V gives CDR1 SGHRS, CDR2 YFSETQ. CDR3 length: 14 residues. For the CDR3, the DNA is TGCGCCAGCAGCTGGCGGGAGGGTTCGAATGAGCAGTTCTTC. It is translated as CASSWREGSNEQFF.